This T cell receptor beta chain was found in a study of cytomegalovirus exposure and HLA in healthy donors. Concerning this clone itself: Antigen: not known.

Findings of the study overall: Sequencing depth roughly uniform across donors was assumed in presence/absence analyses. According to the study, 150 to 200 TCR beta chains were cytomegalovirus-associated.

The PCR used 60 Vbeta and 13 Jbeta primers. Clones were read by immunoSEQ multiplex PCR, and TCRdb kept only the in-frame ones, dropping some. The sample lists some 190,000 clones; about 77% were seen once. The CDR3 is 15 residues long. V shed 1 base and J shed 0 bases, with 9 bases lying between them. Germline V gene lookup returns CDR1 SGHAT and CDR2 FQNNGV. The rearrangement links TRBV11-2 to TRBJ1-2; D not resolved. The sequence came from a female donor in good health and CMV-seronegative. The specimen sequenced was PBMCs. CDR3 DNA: TGTGCCAGCAGCTTAGGCCCGGGATCTAACTATGGCTACACCTTC. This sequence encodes CASSLGPGSNYGYTF.